The clone carrying this T cell receptor (beta chain) was detected a few times. What it recognizes is unknown. This record comes from a study of cytomegalovirus exposure and HLA in healthy donors. Overall study findings and caveats: Among CMV-associated TCR beta chains, most appeared HLA-restricted in a later analysis. Being productive about 87% or about 30% of the time was typical of most TCR beta V segments in an earlier analysis. The study found most TCR sequences rare, yet found some public TCRs in many donors.

Germline lookup yields CDR1 MNHNS and CDR2 SASEGT. The CDR3 loop spans 13 amino acids. Trimming pared 7 bases from V and 7 bases from J, leaving 14 bases between. This PCR relied on a set of 60 Vbeta primers and 13 Jbeta primers. Assay used: immunoSEQ multiplex PCR; TCRdb lists only in-frame clones, some missing. The sample holds roughly 190,000 clones, 9.5% seen once. The sample was PBMCs. The chain employs TRBV6-1 and TRBJ1-5, with unresolved D. The TCR sequence derives from a woman younger than 45 in good health and CMV-seropositive. The CDR3 loop reads CASTPREFQPQHF. The CDR3 coding sequence is TGTGCCAGCACTCCGAGGGAATTCCAGCCCCAGCATTTT.